Following are 15 T cell receptor beta chains from one sample sequenced in a study of T-cell memory formation after mild COVID-19. MiXCR, run by TCRdb on the 5' RACE reads, gives a single entry per CDR3 protein. The data contain about 360,000 distinct CDR3 sequences, 13% to 15% of them seen just once; the ten biggest clones take up 22%. Sequenced material: PBMCs or a T cell subset sorted from them (not recorded which). The receptor set was obtained from a man aged 18 to 30 who had mild COVID-19 (a few samples of this study predate the infection). Cell type and time point are not known.

The V gene is TRBV18, the J gene TRBJ2-1, with D maybe TRBD1 (6 bases). CDR3 length: 14 residues. Germline assignment: CDR1 KGHSH and CDR2 LQKENI. V was shortened by 7 bases and J by 1 base, with 11 bases between the two germline ends. Here the CDR3 DNA reads TGTGCCAGCTTCTCCCAGGGGTCCTACAATGAGCAGTTCTTC. Translating gives CASFSQGSYNEQFF.

The gene calls are TRBV2 and TRBJ2-3; 9 nucleotides match TRBD1. CDR1 is SNHLY and CDR2 is FYNNEI in the germline V gene. The CDR3 totals 15 residues. Losses at the gene ends were 5 bases for V and 4 bases for J; bases not matched to a gene: 7. CDR3 nucleotide sequence: TGTGCCAGCAGTCAAGAGGGACAGGGATCAGATACGCAGTATTTT. Its protein product is CASSQEGQGSDTQYF.

The chain uses TRBV7-9 and TRBJ2-1; TRBD2 matches at 7 bases. The CDR3 is 14 amino acids. Per germline, CDR1 SEHNR and CDR2 FQNEAQ (reference sequence). V shed 6 bases, J shed 7 bases, and the junction held 9 bases outside the gene matches. In nucleotides, the CDR3 is TGTGCCAGCAGTTACCCCGGGGGAGGGAATGAGCAGTTCTTC. The encoded protein is CASSYPGGGNEQFF.

In its sample, this clonotype was seen a few times. V usage is TRBV4-3 and J usage is TRBJ2-5; 8 nucleotides match TRBD1. Germline V gives CDR1 LGHNA, CDR2 YSLEER. The CDR3 has 15 amino acids. Trimming took 2 bases from V and 4 from J; bases not matched to a gene: 6. The CDR3 is CASSQRQGLAETQYF. The CDR3 DNA is TGCGCCAGCAGCCAAAGACAGGGGCTGGCAGAGACCCAGTACTTC.

This clonotype has just a few counts. The chain uses TRBV12-3 or TRBV12-4 and TRBJ1-1, with D possibly matching TRBD1 (5 bases). With 5 bases removed from V and 5 bases from J, the gap between germline ends came to 18 bases. The CDR3 length is 15 residues. In nucleotides, the CDR3 is TGTGCCAGCAGTCTCGTAGGGGCCCTGGGGACTGAAGCTTTCTTT. Translating it yields CASSLVGALGTEAFF.

The rearrangement joins TRBV6-1 to TRBJ1-1; a weak D match, TRBD1 (5 bases). Trimming removed 4 bases from V and 4 bases from J, with 16 bases in between. This CDR3 is 15 amino acids long. The germline V gene has CDR1 MNHNS and CDR2 SASEGT. CDR3 in DNA: TGTGCCAGCAGTGCAGCACCAGGGTATCCCACTGAAGCTTTCTTT. This encodes CASSAAPGYPTEAFF.

This chain links TRBV7-2 with TRBJ1-6, with a possible D match to TRBD1 (5 bases). This CDR3 comprises 15 residues. Germline V gene lookup returns CDR1 SGHTA and CDR2 FQGNSA. V lost 10 bases and J lost 1, with 14 bases in between. CDR3 region: CATGGRGSYNSPLHF. For the CDR3, the DNA is TGTGCCACCGGGGGGAGGGGATCCTATAATTCACCCCTCCACTTT.

The rearrangement joins TRBV19 to TRBJ1-1; a weak D match, TRBD1 (5 bases). Germline V gene lookup returns CDR1 LNHDA and CDR2 SQIVND (reference sequence). This CDR3 is 14 amino acids long. Trimming left V 7 bases short and J 9 bases short, with 21 bases between. In DNA form, the CDR3 reads TGTGCCAGTACCGTCCGGACGGCCCCAGGGCAAGCTTTCTTT. Translated: CASTVRTAPGQAFF.

This clonotype appeared many times. The chain uses TRBV5-1 and TRBJ2-1, with D possibly being TRBD1 (6 bases). V dropped 0 bases and J dropped 0 bases, with 10 bases sitting between them. This CDR3 spans 16 amino acids. Germline V gives CDR1 SGHRS, CDR2 YFSETQ. The chain's CDR3 is CASSLGGTSSYNEQFF. For the CDR3, the DNA is TGCGCCAGCAGCTTGGGGGGGACAAGCTCCTACAATGAGCAGTTCTTC.

This clonotype came up a few times. This rearrangement joins TRBV4-3 to TRBJ1-4; no definite D call. Germline values: CDR1 LGHNA, CDR2 YSLEER. Trimming took 1 base from V and 2 from J, leaving 5 bases between them. CDR3 length: 14 amino acids. CDR3 loop: CASSQGNTNEKLFF. In nucleotides, the CDR3 is TGCGCCAGCAGCCAAGGGAATACTAATGAAAAACTGTTTTTT.

The V call is TRBV7-2, the J call TRBJ1-5; possibly TRBD1 for D (5 bases). Trimming pared 0 bases from V and 9 bases from J, leaving 6 bases between. Germline lookup yields CDR1 SGHTA and CDR2 FQGNSA. This CDR3 comprises 12 residues. The CDR3 DNA reads as TGTGCCAGCAGCTTAGCGGGGGGGCCCCAGCATTTT. The encoded protein is CASSLAGGPQHF. The full variable domain, rest sourced from reference TRBV7-2 and TRBJ1-5, is GAGVSQSPSNKVTEKGKDVELRCDPISGHTALYWYRQSLGQGLEFLIYFQGNSAPDKSGLPSDRFSAERTGGSVSTLTIQRTQQEDSAVYLCASSLAGGPQHFGDGTRLSIL.

V and J are TRBV7-2 and TRBJ2-3, with 7 nucleotides matching TRBD2. Germline CDR1 reads SGHTA; CDR2 reads FQGNSA. The V segment lost 5 bases and the J segment 8 bases; nucleotides outside the gene matches: 19. This CDR3 is 17 amino acids long. The CDR3 DNA sequence: TGTGCCAGCAGCGATCTCAGCGGGGCCACCGTCTCGGGTACGCAGTATTTT. Its translation: CASSDLSGATVSGTQYF.

This chain connects TRBV5-1 to TRBJ2-1; no firm D call. CDR3 length: 15 amino acids. The V and J ends lost 0 bases and 2 bases respectively, with 9 bases between them. Germline loops: CDR1 SGHRS, CDR2 YFSETQ. The CDR3 spells CASSLVDSAYNEQFF. In DNA, the CDR3 is TGCGCCAGCAGCTTGGTAGACTCGGCCTACAATGAGCAGTTCTTC.

The rearrangement links TRBV6-6 to TRBJ1-1; tentatively, D is TRBD1 (5 bases). The CDR3 has 13 amino acids. Germline V lookup: CDR1 MNHNY, CDR2 SVGAGI (reference sequence). Trimming cost V 8 bases and J 0 bases, with 10 bases left between them. The CDR3 DNA sequence: TGTGCCAGCGATCAGGGCGTGAACACTGAAGCTTTCTTT. This gives the protein CASDQGVNTEAFF.

The chain couples TRBV6-2 or TRBV6-3 to TRBJ2-3, with D possibly being TRBD1 (5 bases). The CDR3 spans 14 residues. CDR1 MNHEY and CDR2 SVGEGT come from the germline V gene. V lost 8 bases and J lost 5, with 17 bases in between. CDR3 coding DNA: TGTGCCAGCCGGCAGGGATTTTGGGGAGATACGCAGTATTTT. It specifies CASRQGFWGDTQYF.